A single sample gave rise to the 15 T cell receptor beta chains below, sequenced in a study of T cell responses to AZD1222 COVID-19 vaccine. The assay was immunoSEQ multiplex PCR, and TCRdb's table has in-frame clones only and misses some. The sample comprises 100,000 to 150,000 clones, 87% of which are singletons, and 8% to 13% rests with the top ten. The specimen comprised peripheral blood, sampled on day 0 of AZD1222 vaccination. These receptors originate from an adult in good health.

J is TRBJ1-5 and V is TRBV2, with a possible D match to TRBD1 (5 bases). The CDR3 is made up of 14 amino acids. Trimming removed 6 bases from V and 7 bases from J, with 16 bases in between. Germline V gives CDR1 SNHLY, CDR2 FYNNEI. CDR3 loop: CASSPGARGQPQHF. In nucleotides, the CDR3 is TGTGCCAGCAGCCCCGGGGCAAGGGGCCAGCCCCAGCATTTT.

About this clone itself: Other DNA sequences from this sample encode an identical CDR3 as well. The chain recombines TRBV28 with TRBJ1-2; D gene unclear. V lost 6 bases, J lost 2 bases, and 10 bases lay in between. The CDR3 has 13 residues. Germline lookup yields CDR1 MDHEN and CDR2 SYDVKM. The CDR3 is CASSLDSNYGYTF. CDR3 bases: TGTGCCAGCAGCCTTGACTCCAACTATGGCTACACCTTC.

This chain connects TRBV5-5 to TRBJ2-7; 9 bases align to TRBD1. V shed 4 bases, J shed 3 bases, and the junction held 8 bases outside the gene matches. The CDR3 runs 15 residues. The germline CDR1 and CDR2 sequences are SGHKS and YYEKEE (reference sequence). The CDR3 coding sequence is TGTGCCAGCAGCACCCGACAGGGGGGGTACTACGAGCAGTACTTC. As protein: CASSTRQGGYYEQYF.

The chain links TRBV5-6 to TRBJ2-5; 7 bases agree with TRBD1. The junction had 4 bases not matched to a gene; V was cut back by 4 bases and J by 4 bases. This CDR3 contains 13 residues. CDR1 SGHDT and CDR2 YYEEEE come from the germline V gene. The CDR3 sequence is CASSRTGVETQYF. DNA of the CDR3: TGTGCCAGCAGCCGAACAGGGGTAGAGACCCAGTACTTC.

V gene TRBV2 combines with J gene TRBJ1-4; no firm D call. V shed 3 bases and J shed 3 bases, with 11 bases lying between them. This CDR3 region has 15 residues. Germline V CDR1 and CDR2: SNHLY, FYNNEI. CDR3 region: CASSDRGSANEKLFF. In nucleotides, the CDR3 is TGTGCCAGCAGTGACAGAGGAAGTGCTAATGAAAAACTGTTTTTT.

The chain carries TRBV6-5 and TRBJ2-7, with TRBD2 matching 9 bases. The germline gives CDR1 MNHEY, CDR2 SVGAGI. This CDR3 has 15 residues. With V trimmed by 0 bases and J by 6 bases, 6 bases remained unmatched. The CDR3 sequence: CASSYSSLAGLEQYF. The CDR3 DNA is TGTGCCAGCAGTTACTCATCCCTAGCGGGGCTCGAGCAGTACTTC.

V is TRBV30 and J is TRBJ2-1; tentative D call: TRBD1 (5 bases). Deletions cut 2 bases from V and 9 bases from J, with 14 bases between. The CDR3 totals 13 residues. Germline CDR1 is GTSNPN and CDR2 is SVGIG (reference sequence). In nucleotides, the CDR3 is TGTGCCTGGAGTAAGGCCCTAGGGGTTGAGCAGTTCTTC. It encodes CAWSKALGVEQFF. The variable domain in full, completed from reference TRBV30 and TRBJ2-1, reads SQTIHQWPATLVQPVGSPLSLECTVEGTSNPNLYWYRQAAGRGLQLLFYSVGIGQISSEVPQNLSASRPQDRQFILSSKKLLLSDSGFYLCAWSKALGVEQFFGPGTRLTVL.

This chain joins TRBV5-4 and TRBJ1-2; a weak D match, TRBD1 (6 bases). The ends were cut back, 1 base at V and 0 bases at J, with 13 bases in the middle. Germline V lookup: CDR1 SGHNT, CDR2 YYREEE (reference sequence). The CDR3 is 16 amino acids. The CDR3 DNA sequence: TGTGCCAGCAGCTTGATCGCGGGACAACCTAACTATGGCTACACCTTC. This translates into CASSLIAGQPNYGYTF.

The chain uses TRBV7-2 and TRBJ1-5; 7 nucleotides line up with TRBD1. Germline-derived CDR1 and CDR2 are SGHTA and FQGNSA. The CDR3 has 13 residues. With V trimmed by 1 base and J by 11 bases, 5 bases remained unmatched. The CDR3 spells CASSLVEGTAQHF. The CDR3, as DNA: TGTGCCAGCAGCTTAGTCGAGGGGACAGCCCAGCATTTT.

J is TRBJ2-1 and V is TRBV6-5; D is perhaps TRBD1 or TRBD2 (6 bases each). Deletions cut 7 bases from V and 0 bases from J, with 13 bases between. CDR3 size: 15 residues. The germline CDR1 and CDR2 sequences are MNHEY and SVGAGI. CDR3 protein: CASTPRGLSYNEQFF. The CDR3, as DNA: TGTGCCAGCACCCCCCGGGGGCTCTCCTACAATGAGCAGTTCTTC.

The J gene is TRBJ1-1, the V gene TRBV4-3, with D perhaps matching TRBD1 (5 bases). The V end lost 0 bases, the J end lost 2 bases, and 13 bases lay between the germline ends. Germline V gives CDR1 LGHNA, CDR2 YSLEER. This CDR3 has 16 amino acids. The CDR3 reads CASSQEGTLPNTEAFF. The CDR3 DNA reads as TGCGCCAGCAGCCAAGAGGGGACCCTCCCAAACACTGAAGCTTTCTTT.

The rearrangement joins TRBV16 to TRBJ1-1; TRBD1 agrees at 8 bases. J was trimmed by 6 bases and V by 4 bases; bases with no gene match: 4. The CDR3 has 13 amino acids. Germline CDR1 reads KGHSY; CDR2 reads FQNENV. This CDR3 reads CASSPDRGAEAFF. CDR3 nucleotides: TGTGCCAGCAGCCCCGACAGGGGCGCTGAAGCTTTCTTT.

The chain combines TRBV10-2 with TRBJ2-5, with D unclear. V was shortened by 3 bases and J by 7 bases, with 21 bases between the two germline ends. The length of the CDR3 is 16 residues. Germline loops: CDR1 WSHSY, CDR2 SAAADI. CDR3 sequence (DNA): TGCGCCAGCAGTGACCCTCGTTCCAAAATTCTGGGGACCCAGTACTTC. Protein sequence: CASSDPRSKILGTQYF.

This chain connects TRBV20-1 to TRBJ2-7; D is unresolved. Germline assignment: CDR1 DFQATT and CDR2 SNEGSKA (reference sequence). This CDR3 comprises 14 residues. The V end was cut by 3 bases, the J end by 0 bases, with 12 bases between. The CDR3 loop is CSASALVSSYEQYF. The CDR3 nucleotides are TGCAGTGCTAGTGCACTTGTGAGCTCCTACGAGCAGTACTTC.

On this clone: Other DNA sequences within the sample encode an identical CDR3. The J gene is TRBJ2-7, the V gene TRBV19; D ambiguous. The CDR3 consists of 13 residues. CDR1 and CDR2 from the germline V gene are LNHDA and SQIVND (reference sequence). Trimming removed 0 bases at V and 3 bases at J, with 6 bases between. CDR3 DNA sequence: TGTGCCAGTAGTATAGACCGTGGCTACGAGCAGTACTTC. It encodes CASSIDRGYEQYF.